This T cell receptor (beta chain) is from a study of post-analysis software for immune sequencing data. Study-wide results and caveats: Higher frequency in patients than in controls was seen for about 5 TRBV segments, with TRBV5-6, TRBV5-1 and TRBV20-1 among them.

Unique molecular identifiers featured in each of the TCR beta cDNA libraries. TCRdb re-analysed the PCR reads in MiXCR, keeping a single row per CDR3 protein. Among 600,000 to 700,000 distinct CDR3 sequences listed, approximately 59% were seen once. This clonotype showed up just a few times. Antigen: not known. Between the trimmed V and J ends, which lost 5 bases and 0 bases, there was a span of 10 bases. The CDR3 length is 13 residues. Germline V gene sequence: CDR1 DFQATT, CDR2 SNEGSKA (reference sequence). The V gene is TRBV20-1, the J gene TRBJ2-5; the D call may be TRBD1 or TRBD2 (6 bases each). Sequencing was done on a sample of blood. This receptor was obtained from a girl aged 2-10 years with multiple sclerosis. The CDR3 region has the DNA TGCAGTGCTGAGGGGGGTGACCAAGAGACCCAGTACTTC. This sequence encodes CSAEGGDQETQYF.